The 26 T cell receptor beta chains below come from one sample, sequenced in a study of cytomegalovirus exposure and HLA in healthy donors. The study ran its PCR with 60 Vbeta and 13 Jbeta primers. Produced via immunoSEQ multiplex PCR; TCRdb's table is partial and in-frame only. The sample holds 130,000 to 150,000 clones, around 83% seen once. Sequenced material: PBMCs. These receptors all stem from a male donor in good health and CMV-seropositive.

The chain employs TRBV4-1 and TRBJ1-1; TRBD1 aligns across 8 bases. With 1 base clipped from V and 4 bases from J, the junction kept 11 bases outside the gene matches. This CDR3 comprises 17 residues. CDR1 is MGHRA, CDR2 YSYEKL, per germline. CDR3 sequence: CASSQVLLQGEGTEAFF. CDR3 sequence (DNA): TGCGCCAGCAGCCAAGTTCTATTACAGGGGGAGGGCACTGAAGCTTTCTTT.

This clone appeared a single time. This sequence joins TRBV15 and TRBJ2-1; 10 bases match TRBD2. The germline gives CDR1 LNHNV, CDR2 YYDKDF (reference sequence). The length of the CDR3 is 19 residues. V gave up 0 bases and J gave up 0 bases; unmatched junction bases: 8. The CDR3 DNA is TGTGCCACCAGCAGAGATCGGACTAGCGGATCAAGCTCCTACAATGAGCAGTTCTTC. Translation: CATSRDRTSGSSSYNEQFF. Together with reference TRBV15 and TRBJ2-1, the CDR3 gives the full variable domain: DAMVIQNPRYQVTQFGKPVTLSCSQTLNHNVMYWYQQKSSQAPKLLFHYYDKDFNNEADTPDNFQSRRPNTSFCFLDIRSPGLGDTAMYLCATSRDRTSGSSSYNEQFFGPGTRLTVL.

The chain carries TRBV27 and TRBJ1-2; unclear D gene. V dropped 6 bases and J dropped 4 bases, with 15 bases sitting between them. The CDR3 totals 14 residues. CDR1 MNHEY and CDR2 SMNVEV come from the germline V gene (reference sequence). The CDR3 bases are TGTGCCAGCAGCGTTATGAGGGCGGGCTATGGCTACACCTTC. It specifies CASSVMRAGYGYTF.

CDR3 in DNA: TGTGCCAGCTTTTTACAGGTCGCAGGGGAGTTGGGCGAGCAGTACTTC. Its protein product is CASFLQVAGELGEQYF. V gene TRBV2 combines with J gene TRBJ2-7; D possibly corresponds to TRBD1 (6 bases). The CDR3 is made up of 16 amino acids. V was pared by 8 bases and J by 6 bases, with 26 bases between. Germline V gene data show CDR1 as SNHLY and CDR2 as FYNNEI.

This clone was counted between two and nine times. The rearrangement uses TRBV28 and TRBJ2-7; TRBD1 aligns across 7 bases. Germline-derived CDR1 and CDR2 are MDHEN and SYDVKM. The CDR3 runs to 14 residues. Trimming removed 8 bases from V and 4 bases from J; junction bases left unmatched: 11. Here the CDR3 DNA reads TGTGCCAGCGGACCCACAGGGGAAGCTTACGAGCAGTACTTC. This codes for CASGPTGEAYEQYF.

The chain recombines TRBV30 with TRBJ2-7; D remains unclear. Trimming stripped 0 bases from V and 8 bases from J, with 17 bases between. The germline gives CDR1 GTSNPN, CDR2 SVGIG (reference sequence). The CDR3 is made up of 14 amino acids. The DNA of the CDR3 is TGTGCCTGGAGTGTCGGAGCGATTTCTAAGAAGCAGTACTTC. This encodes CAWSVGAISKKQYF.

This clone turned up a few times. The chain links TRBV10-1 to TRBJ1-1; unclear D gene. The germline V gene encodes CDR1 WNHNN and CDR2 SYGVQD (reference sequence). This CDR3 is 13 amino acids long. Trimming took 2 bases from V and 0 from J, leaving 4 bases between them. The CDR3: CASSERVNTEAFF. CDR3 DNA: TGCGCCAGCAGTGAGCGGGTGAACACTGAAGCTTTCTTT.

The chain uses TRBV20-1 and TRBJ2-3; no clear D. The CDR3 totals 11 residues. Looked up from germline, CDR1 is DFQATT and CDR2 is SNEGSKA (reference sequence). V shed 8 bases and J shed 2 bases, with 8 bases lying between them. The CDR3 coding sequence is TGCAGTCCCCGTCCCACAGATACGCAGTATTTT. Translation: CSPRPTDTQYF.

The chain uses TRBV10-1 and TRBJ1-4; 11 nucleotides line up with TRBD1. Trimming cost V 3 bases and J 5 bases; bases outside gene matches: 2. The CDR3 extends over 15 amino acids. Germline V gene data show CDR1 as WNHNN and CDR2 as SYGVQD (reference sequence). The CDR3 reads CASSDGTGGNEKLFF. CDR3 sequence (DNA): TGCGCCAGCAGTGACGGGACAGGGGGGAATGAAAAACTGTTTTTT.

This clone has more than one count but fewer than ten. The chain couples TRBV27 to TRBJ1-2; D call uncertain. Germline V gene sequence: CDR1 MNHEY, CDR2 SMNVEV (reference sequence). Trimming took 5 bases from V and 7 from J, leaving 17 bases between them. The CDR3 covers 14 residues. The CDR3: CASSNPGLRGGYTF. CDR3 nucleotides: TGTGCCAGCAGTAATCCGGGGTTACGAGGTGGCTACACCTTC.

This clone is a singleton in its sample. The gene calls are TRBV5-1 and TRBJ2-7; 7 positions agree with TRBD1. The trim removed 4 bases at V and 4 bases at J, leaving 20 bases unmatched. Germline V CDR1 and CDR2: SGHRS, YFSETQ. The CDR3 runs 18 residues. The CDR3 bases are TGCGCCAGCAGCCATAACCAAGGACAGGTTTATGCCAGATACGAGCAGTACTTC. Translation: CASSHNQGQVYARYEQYF.

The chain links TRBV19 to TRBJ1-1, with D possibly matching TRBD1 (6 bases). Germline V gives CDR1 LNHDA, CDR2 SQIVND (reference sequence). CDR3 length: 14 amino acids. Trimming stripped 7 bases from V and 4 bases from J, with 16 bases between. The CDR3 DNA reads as TGTGCCAGTAAACCGGGGGGCTGGGGCACTGAAGCTTTCTTT. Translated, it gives CASKPGGWGTEAFF.

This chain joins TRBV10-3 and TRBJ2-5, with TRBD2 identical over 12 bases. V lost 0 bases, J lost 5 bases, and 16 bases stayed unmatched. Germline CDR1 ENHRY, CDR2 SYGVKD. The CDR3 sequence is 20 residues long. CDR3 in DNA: TGTGCCATCAGTGAGTCGTCTTCTCTAGCGGGAGGGCCTGATGGGGAGACCCAGTACTTC. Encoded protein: CAISESSSLAGGPDGETQYF.

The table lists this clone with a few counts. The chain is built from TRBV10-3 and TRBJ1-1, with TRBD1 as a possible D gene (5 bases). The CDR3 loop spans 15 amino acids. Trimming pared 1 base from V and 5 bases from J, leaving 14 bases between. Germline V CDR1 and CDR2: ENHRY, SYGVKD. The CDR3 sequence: CAISELGEVETEAFF. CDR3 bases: TGTGCCATCAGTGAGTTAGGGGAGGTGGAGACTGAAGCTTTCTTT.

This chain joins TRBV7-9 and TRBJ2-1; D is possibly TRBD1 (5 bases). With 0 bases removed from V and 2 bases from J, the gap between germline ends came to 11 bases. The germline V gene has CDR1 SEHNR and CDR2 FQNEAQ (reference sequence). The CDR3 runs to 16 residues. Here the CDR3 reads CASSLAPQGPYNEQFF. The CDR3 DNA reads TGTGCCAGCAGCTTAGCCCCCCAGGGCCCCTACAATGAGCAGTTCTTC.

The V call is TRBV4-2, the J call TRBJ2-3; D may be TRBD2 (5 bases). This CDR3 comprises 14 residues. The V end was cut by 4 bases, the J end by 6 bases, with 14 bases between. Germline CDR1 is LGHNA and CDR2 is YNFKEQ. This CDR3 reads CASSPGEGADTQYF. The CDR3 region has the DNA TGTGCCAGCAGCCCCGGCGAGGGCGCCGATACGCAGTATTTT.

CDR3 sequence (DNA): TGCGCCAGCAGCCTGGGGGTAGCGGGGATGGATCAAGAGACCCAGTACTTC. It specifies CASSLGVAGMDQETQYF. The chain carries TRBV5-1 and TRBJ2-5, with 8 positions matching TRBD2. Germline CDR1 SGHRS, CDR2 YFSETQ. This CDR3 spans 17 amino acids. The ends lost 4 bases at V and 2 bases at J; junction bases unmatched: 13.

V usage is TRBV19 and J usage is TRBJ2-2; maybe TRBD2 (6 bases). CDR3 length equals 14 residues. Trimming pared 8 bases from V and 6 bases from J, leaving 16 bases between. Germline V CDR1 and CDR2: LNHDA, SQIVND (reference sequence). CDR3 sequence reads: CASRYGRGAGELFF. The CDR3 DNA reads TGTGCCAGTCGGTACGGGAGAGGGGCCGGGGAGCTGTTTTTT.

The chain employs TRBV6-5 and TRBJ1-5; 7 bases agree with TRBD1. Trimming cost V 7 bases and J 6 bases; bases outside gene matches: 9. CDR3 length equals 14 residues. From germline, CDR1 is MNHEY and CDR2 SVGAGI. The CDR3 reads CASKEGGRGQPQHF. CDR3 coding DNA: TGTGCCAGCAAGGAAGGGGGCAGAGGTCAGCCCCAGCATTTT.

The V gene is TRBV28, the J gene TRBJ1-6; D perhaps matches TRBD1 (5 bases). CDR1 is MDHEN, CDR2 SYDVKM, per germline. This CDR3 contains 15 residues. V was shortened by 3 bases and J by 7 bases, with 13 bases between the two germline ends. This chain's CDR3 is CASSFWGQANSPLHF. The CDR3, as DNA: TGTGCCAGCAGTTTTTGGGGCCAGGCCAATTCACCCCTCCACTTT.

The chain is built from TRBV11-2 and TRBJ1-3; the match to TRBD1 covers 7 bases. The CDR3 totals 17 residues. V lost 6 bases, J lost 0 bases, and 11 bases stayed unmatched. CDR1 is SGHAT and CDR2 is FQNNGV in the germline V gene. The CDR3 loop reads CASRNRIGTDSGNTIYF. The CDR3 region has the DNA TGTGCCAGCAGAAACCGAATCGGGACAGACTCTGGAAACACCATATATTTT.

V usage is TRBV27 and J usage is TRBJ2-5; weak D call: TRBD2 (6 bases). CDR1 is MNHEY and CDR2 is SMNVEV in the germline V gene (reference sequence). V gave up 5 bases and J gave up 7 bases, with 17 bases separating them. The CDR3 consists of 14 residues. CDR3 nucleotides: TGTGCCAGCAGTCTTGTAGGGCCGGGGGTGACCCAGTACTTC. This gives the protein CASSLVGPGVTQYF.

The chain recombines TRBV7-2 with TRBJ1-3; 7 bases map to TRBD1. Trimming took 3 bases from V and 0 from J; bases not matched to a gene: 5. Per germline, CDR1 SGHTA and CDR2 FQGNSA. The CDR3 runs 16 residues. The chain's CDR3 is CASSFWGTDSGNTIYF. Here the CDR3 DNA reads TGTGCCAGCAGCTTCTGGGGGACAGACTCTGGAAACACCATATATTTT.

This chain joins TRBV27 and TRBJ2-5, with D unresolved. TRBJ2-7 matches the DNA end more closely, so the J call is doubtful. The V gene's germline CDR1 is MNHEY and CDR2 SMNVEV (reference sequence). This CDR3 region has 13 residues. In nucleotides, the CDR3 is TGTGCCAGCAGTCTAACGGTAACCTACGAGCAGTACTTC. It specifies CASSLTVTYEQYF.

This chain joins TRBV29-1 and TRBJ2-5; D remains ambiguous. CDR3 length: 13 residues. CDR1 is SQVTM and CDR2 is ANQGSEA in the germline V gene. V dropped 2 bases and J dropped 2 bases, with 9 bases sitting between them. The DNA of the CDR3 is TGCAGCGTTGAATCAACAGAGCAAGAGACCCAGTACTTC. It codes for CSVESTEQETQYF.

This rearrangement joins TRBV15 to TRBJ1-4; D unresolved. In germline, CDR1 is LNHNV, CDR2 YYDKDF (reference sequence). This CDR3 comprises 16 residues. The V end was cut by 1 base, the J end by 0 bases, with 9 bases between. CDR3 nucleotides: TGTGCCACCAGCAGAGCCAGCGGTGCAACTAATGAAAAACTGTTTTTT. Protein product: CATSRASGATNEKLFF.